This T cell receptor (beta chain) is from a study of shared clonotypes between healthy human individuals. Naivety among CD8 cells was defined by CD45RO negativity and positive CCR7 selection, thereby excluding terminally differentiated effector memory CD45RA+ cells. This CDR3 has 16 amino acids. Germline V gene sequence: CDR1 SEHNR, CDR2 FQNEAQ (reference sequence). Deletions cut 5 bases from V and 5 bases from J, with 18 bases between. The protocol was immunoSEQ multiplex PCR, while the TCRdb copy is restricted to in-frame clones and leaves out a portion. The sample shows about 2 million clones, less than 95% of them seen only once.

The receptor was derived from a man aged 18 to 30 in good health. The chain links TRBV7-9 to TRBJ2-2; D may be TRBD1 or TRBD2 (6 bases each). The sequencing sample was made of naive CD8+ T cells sorted from blood. CDR3: CASSPTDTGRTGELFF. The CDR3 DNA follows: TGTGCCAGCAGCCCGACTGATACAGGGAGGACCGGGGAGCTGTTTTTT.